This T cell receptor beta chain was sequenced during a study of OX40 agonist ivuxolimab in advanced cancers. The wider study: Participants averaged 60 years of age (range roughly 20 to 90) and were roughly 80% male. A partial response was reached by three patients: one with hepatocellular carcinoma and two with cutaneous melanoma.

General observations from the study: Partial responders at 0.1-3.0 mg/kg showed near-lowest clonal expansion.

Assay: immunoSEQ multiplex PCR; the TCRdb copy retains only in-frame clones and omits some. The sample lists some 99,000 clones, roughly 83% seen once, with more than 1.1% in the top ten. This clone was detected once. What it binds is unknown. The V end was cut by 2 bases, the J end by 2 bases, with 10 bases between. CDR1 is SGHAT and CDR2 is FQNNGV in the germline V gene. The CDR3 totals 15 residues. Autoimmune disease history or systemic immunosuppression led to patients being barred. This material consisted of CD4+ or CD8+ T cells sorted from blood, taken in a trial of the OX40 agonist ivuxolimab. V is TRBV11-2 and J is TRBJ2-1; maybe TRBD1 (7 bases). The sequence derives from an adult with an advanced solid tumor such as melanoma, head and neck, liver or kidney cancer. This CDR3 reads CASSLSRGAYNEQFF. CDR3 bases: TGTGCCAGCAGCTTAAGCAGGGGGGCCTACAATGAGCAGTTCTTC.